This T cell receptor (beta chain) was sequenced in a study of response to subunit inactivated influenza vaccine. The germline V and J ends were trimmed by 3 bases and 6 bases, with 5 bases remaining between them. The CDR3 loop spans 11 amino acids. This clonotype came up many times. Antigen unknown. Whole-study findings and limits: Authors suggested that a seasonal influenza vaccination recruits few new T cells each time.

TCRdb called the RT-PCR reads again in MiXCR, with one record for every CDR3 protein. The sample comprises hundreds of thousands of distinct CDR3 sequences, approximately 14% of which are singletons, and approximately 7% rests with the top ten. The specimen comprised PBMCs from blood, sampled around two weeks before vaccination. V gene TRBV12-3 or TRBV12-4 combines with J gene TRBJ1-1; D call uncertain. This receptor was identified in a man between 50 and 59 years old who received an inactivated influenza vaccine. This chain's CDR3 is CASSFLSEAFF. CDR3 DNA: TGTGCCAGCAGTTTTTTATCTGAAGCTTTCTTT.